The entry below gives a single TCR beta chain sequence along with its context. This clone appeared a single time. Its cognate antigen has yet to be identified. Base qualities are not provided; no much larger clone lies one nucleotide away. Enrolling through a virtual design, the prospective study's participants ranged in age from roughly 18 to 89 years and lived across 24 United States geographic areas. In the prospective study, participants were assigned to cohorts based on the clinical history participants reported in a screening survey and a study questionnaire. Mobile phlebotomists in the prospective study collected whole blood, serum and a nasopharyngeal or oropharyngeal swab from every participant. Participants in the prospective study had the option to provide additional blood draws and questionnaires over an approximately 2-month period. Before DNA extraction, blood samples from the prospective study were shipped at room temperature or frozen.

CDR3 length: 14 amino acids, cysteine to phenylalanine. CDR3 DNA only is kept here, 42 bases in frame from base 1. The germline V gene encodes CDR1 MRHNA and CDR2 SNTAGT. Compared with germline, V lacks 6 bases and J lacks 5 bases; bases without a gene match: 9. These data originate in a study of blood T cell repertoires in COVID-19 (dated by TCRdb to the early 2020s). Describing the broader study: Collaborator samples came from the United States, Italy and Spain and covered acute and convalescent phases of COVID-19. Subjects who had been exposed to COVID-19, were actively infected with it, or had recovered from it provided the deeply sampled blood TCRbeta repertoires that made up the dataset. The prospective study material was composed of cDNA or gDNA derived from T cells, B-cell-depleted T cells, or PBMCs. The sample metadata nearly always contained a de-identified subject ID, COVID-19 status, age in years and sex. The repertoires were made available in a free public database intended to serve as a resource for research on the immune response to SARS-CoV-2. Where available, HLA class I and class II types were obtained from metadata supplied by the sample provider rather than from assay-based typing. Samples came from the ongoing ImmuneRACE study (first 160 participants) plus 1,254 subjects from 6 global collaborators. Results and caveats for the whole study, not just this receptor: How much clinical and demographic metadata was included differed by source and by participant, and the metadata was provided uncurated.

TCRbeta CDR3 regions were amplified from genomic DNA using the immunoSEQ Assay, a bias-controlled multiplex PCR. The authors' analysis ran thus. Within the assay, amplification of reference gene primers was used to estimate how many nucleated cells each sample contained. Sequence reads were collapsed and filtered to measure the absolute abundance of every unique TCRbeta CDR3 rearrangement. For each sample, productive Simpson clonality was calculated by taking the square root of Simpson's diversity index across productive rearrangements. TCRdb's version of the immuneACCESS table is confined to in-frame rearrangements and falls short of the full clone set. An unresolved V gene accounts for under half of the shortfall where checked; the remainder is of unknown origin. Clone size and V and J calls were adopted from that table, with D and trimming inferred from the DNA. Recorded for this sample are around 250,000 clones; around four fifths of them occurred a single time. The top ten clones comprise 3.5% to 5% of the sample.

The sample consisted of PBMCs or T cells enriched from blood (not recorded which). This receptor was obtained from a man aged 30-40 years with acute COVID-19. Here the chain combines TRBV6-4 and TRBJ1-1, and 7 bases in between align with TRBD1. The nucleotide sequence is TGTGCCAGCAGCCTAGGGGGCAAGGGAACTGAAGCTTTCTTT. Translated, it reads CASSLGGKGTEAFF.